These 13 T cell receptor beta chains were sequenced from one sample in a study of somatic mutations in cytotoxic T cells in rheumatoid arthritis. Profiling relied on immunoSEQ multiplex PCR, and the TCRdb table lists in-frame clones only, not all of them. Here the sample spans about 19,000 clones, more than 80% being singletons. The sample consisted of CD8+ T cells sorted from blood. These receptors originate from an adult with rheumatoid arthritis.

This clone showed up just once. CDR3 sequence reads: CASSESTSADTQYF. The CDR3 bases are TGTGCCAGCAGTGAAAGCACTAGCGCAGATACGCAGTATTTT. The chain has TRBV6-4 and TRBJ2-3; 7 positions match TRBD2. The CDR3 is 14 amino acids. Germline CDR1 MRHNA, CDR2 SNTAGT. The V segment lost 3 bases and the J segment 4 bases; nucleotides outside the gene matches: 4.

The CDR3 DNA sequence: TGCGCCAGCAGGCAAAGCGAAGGTGACACTGAAGCTTTCTTT. It translates to CASRQSEGDTEAFF. The chain recombines TRBV4-1 with TRBJ1-1; unclear D gene. The CDR3 extends over 14 amino acids. Germline CDR1 reads MGHRA; CDR2 reads YSYEKL. Trimming left V 6 bases short and J 3 bases short, with 14 bases between.

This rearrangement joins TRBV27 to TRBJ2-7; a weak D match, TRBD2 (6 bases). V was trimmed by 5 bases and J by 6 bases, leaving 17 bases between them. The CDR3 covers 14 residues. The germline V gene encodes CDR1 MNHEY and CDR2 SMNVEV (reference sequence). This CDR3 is CASSPQEGVGEQYF. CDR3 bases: TGTGCCAGCAGTCCGCAGGAGGGAGTGGGCGAGCAGTACTTC.

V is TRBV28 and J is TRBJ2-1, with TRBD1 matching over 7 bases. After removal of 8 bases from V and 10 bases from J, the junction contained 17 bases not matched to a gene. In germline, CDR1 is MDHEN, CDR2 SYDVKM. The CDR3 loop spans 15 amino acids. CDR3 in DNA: TGTGCCAGCTTCCCCCGCGGAGACAGGGTCCAGGAGCAGTTCTTC. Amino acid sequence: CASFPRGDRVQEQFF.

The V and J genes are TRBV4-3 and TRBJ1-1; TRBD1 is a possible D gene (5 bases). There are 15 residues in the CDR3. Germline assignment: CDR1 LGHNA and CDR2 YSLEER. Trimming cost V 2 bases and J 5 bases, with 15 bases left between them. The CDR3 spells CASSQFRSGGTEAFF. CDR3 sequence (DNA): TGCGCCAGCAGCCAATTTAGGTCGGGGGGGACTGAAGCTTTCTTT.

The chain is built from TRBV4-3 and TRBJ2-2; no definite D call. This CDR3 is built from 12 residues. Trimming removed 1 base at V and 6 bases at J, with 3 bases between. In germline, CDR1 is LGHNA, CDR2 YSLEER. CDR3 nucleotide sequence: TGCGCCAGCAGCCAAGGCCCCGGGGAGCTGTTTTTT. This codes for CASSQGPGELFF.

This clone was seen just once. CDR3: CASSDSGTSPTGELFF. CDR3 nucleotides: TGTGCCAGCAGTGACTCCGGGACTAGCCCCACCGGGGAGCTGTTTTTT. The chain recombines TRBV6-4 with TRBJ2-2; 9 nucleotides match TRBD2. There are 16 residues in the CDR3. The V and J ends lost 0 bases and 4 bases, in that order; junction bases with no gene match: 3. CDR1 MRHNA and CDR2 SNTAGT come from the germline V gene.

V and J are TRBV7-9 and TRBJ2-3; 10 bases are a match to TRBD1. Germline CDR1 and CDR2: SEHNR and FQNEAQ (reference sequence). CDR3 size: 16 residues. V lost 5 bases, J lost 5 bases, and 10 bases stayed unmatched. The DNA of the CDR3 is TGTGCCAGCAGCGGCCAGACAGGGGGCGGGAAAGATACGCAGTATTTT. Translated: CASSGQTGGGKDTQYF. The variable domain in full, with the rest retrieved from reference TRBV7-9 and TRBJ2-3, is DTGVSQNPRHKITKRGQNVTFRCDPISEHNRLYWYRQTLGQGPEFLTYFQNEAQLEKSRLLSDRFSAERPKGSFSTLEIQRTEQGDSAMYLCASSGQTGGGKDTQYFGPGTRLTVL.

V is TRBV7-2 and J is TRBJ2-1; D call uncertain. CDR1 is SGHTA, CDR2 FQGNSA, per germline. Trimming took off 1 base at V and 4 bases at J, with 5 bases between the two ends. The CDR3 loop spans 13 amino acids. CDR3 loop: CASSLGTYNEQFF. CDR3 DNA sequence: TGTGCCAGCAGCTTAGGTACGTACAATGAGCAGTTCTTC.

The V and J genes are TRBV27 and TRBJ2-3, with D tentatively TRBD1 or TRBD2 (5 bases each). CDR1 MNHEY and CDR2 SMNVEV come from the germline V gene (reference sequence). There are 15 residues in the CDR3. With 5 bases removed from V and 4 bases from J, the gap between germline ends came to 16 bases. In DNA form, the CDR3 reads TGTGCCAGCAGTCAGGGACCTTGGGGGTCAGATACGCAGTATTTT. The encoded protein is CASSQGPWGSDTQYF.

The chain's CDR3 is CASSLRSGGTTDTQYF. In nucleotides, the CDR3 is TGTGCCAGCAGCTTAAGGAGCGGGGGGACCACAGATACGCAGTATTTT. The V gene is TRBV7-9, the J gene TRBJ2-3, with 9 bases fitting TRBD2. The J segment lost 2 bases and the V segment lost 2 bases, leaving 5 bases of the junction unmatched. CDR1 SEHNR and CDR2 FQNEAQ come from the germline V gene (reference sequence). This CDR3 is built from 16 residues.

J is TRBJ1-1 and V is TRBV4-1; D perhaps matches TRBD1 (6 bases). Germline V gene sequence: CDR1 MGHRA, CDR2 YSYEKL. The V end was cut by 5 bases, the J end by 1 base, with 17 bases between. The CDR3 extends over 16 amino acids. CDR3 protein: CASSLTSTGPNTEAFF. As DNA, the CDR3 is TGCGCCAGCAGCTTAACTTCTACAGGGCCGAACACTGAAGCTTTCTTT.

The CDR3 protein is CASGTGSEDTIYF. The CDR3 nucleotides are TGTGCCAGTGGGACAGGTTCAGAGGACACCATATATTTT. The chain couples TRBV7-9 to TRBJ1-3; 8 bases line up with TRBD1. Germline V gene lookup returns CDR1 SEHNR and CDR2 FQNEAQ (reference sequence). The CDR3 length is 13 residues. Unmatched junction bases numbered 9, after V lost 9 bases and J lost 8 bases.